This is a list of T cell receptor beta chains from one sample in a study of T cell responses to AZD1222 COVID-19 vaccine. The repertoire was sequenced with immunoSEQ multiplex PCR; TCRdb's copy has only in-frame clones and lacks some. The sample includes roughly 100,000 clones, 88% of them seen just once. Source: peripheral blood, taken on day 0 of AZD1222 vaccination. Source of these receptors: an adult in good health. The CDR3 runs from the conserved cysteine through the conserved F or W. A D gene is named only where the DNA matches it firmly. For some rows the clone size is stated as once, few or many, or as a class when expanded; others skip it.

>NA|NA|TRBV20-1|TRBJ2-3
CSAGDTQYF
TGCAGTGCGGGAGATACGCAGTATTTT
>NA|TRBD1|TRBV15|TRBJ2-1
CATKTGTGYNEQFF
TGTGCCACCAAGACAGGGACGGGATACAATGAGCAGTTCTTC
>NA|NA|TRBV13|TRBJ1-1
CASSLNTNTEAFF
TGTGCCAGCAGCCTCAACACGAACACTGAAGCTTTCTTT
>once|TRBD2|TRBV10-2|TRBJ2-3
CASSESRASGKADTQYF
TGCGCCAGCAGTGAGTCGAGGGCTAGCGGGAAAGCAGATACGCAGTATTTT
>NA|NA|TRBV5-1|TRBJ1-4
CASSLAESGKLFF
TGCGCCAGCAGCTTGGCTGAGTCTGGAAAACTGTTTTTT
>NA|NA|TRBV29-1|TRBJ2-7
CSVEDPRDRTYEQYF
TGCAGCGTTGAAGACCCAAGGGACCGAACCTACGAGCAGTACTTC
>NA|NA|TRBV28|TRBJ1-5
CASSAGGNAQPQHF
TGTGCCAGCAGTGCCGGAGGAAACGCCCAGCCCCAGCATTTT
>NA|NA|TRBV5-1|TRBJ1-1
CASQQGPSTNTEAFF
TGCGCCAGCCAACAGGGCCCTTCAACTAACACTGAAGCTTTCTTT
>NA|TRBD1|TRBV5-1|TRBJ2-5
CASSRGQGGETQYF
TGCGCCAGCAGCCGGGGACAGGGGGGAGAGACCCAGTACTTC
>NA|NA|TRBV7-8|TRBJ1-4
CASSLARGYGEKLFF
TGTGCCAGCAGCTTAGCGAGGGGTTACGGTGAAAAACTGTTTTTT
>NA|TRBD1|TRBV3-1/TRBV3-2|TRBJ1-2
CASSQDWRTGDGYTF
TGTGCCAGCAGCCAAGATTGGAGGACAGGGGATGGCTACACCTTC
>NA|NA|TRBV4-2|TRBJ2-7
CASSQEWVSSYEQYF
TGTGCCAGCAGCCAAGAATGGGTTAGCTCCTACGAGCAGTACTTC
>NA|TRBD1|TRBV2|TRBJ2-5
CASSAQGTQETQYF
TGTGCCAGCAGTGCACAGGGGACCCAAGAGACCCAGTACTTC
>NA|TRBD2|TRBV11-1|TRBJ2-1
CASSLVRLAGDKFF
TGTGCCAGCAGCTTAGTTCGTCTAGCGGGAGATAAGTTCTTC
>NA|NA|TRBV30|TRBJ2-7
CAWKVAYEQYF
TGTGCCTGGAAGGTGGCCTACGAGCAGTACTTC
>NA|TRBD1|TRBV3-1/TRBV3-2|TRBJ1-2
CASSSHSGQPRNYGYTF
TGTGCCAGCAGCTCTCACTCGGGACAGCCCCGAAACTATGGCTACACCTTC
>NA|TRBD2|TRBV6-5|TRBJ2-7
CASIAGGHEQYF
TGTGCCAGCATTGCGGGAGGGCACGAGCAGTACTTC
>NA|TRBD2|TRBV14|TRBJ2-2
CASSQLPGLGRGTGELFF
TGTGCCAGCAGCCAGCTTCCGGGACTAGGACGTGGGACCGGGGAGCTGTTTTTT
>NA|NA|TRBV18|TRBJ2-7
CASSPDDGGFYEQYF
TGTGCCAGCTCACCGGACGATGGGGGATTCTACGAGCAGTACTTC
>NA|NA|TRBV19|TRBJ2-2
CASSIAIGELFF
TGTGCCAGTAGTATAGCCATCGGGGAGCTGTTTTTT
>NA|TRBD1|TRBV24-1|TRBJ2-6
CATSGRDRGKTGANVLTF
TGTGCCACCAGTGGGAGGGACAGGGGAAAGACTGGGGCCAACGTCCTGACTTTC
>NA|TRBD1|TRBV4-1|TRBJ2-7
CASSPLGQGLYEQYF
TGCGCCAGCAGTCCTTTGGGACAGGGGCTTTACGAGCAGTACTTC
>NA|TRBD2|TRBV9|TRBJ2-1
CASSARTSGNDEQFF
TGTGCCAGCAGCGCCCGGACTAGCGGGAACGATGAGCAGTTCTTC
>once|NA|TRBV24-1|TRBJ2-1
CATSGPGVVNDEQFF
TGTGCCACCAGTGGTCCTGGGGTGGTGAACGATGAGCAGTTCTTC
>NA|TRBD2|TRBV7-2|TRBJ2-2
CASSFIAGGPSSTGELFF
TGTGCCAGCAGCTTCATAGCGGGAGGCCCCTCGAGCACCGGGGAGCTGTTTTTT
>NA|TRBD1|TRBV5-5|TRBJ1-2
CASSGQAGGGYTF
TGTGCCAGCAGCGGACAGGCAGGGGGTGGCTACACCTTC
>NA|NA|TRBV2|TRBJ1-4
CASRVSRSTNEKLFF
TGTGCCAGCAGGGTCTCACGGTCAACTAATGAAAAACTGTTTTTT
>NA|NA|TRBV6-5|TRBJ2-2
CASSGSWGTGELFF
TGTGCCAGCAGCGGGAGCTGGGGCACCGGGGAGCTGTTTTTT
>NA|NA|TRBV7-2|TRBJ2-7
CASSLAGVEQYF
TGTGCCAGCAGCTTAGCGGGAGTCGAGCAGTACTTC
>NA|NA|TRBV21-1|TRBJ1-2
CASSGPAPDRTVNYTF
TGTGCCAGCAGCGGCCCCGCTCCTGACCGGACAGTGAACTACACCTTC
>NA|TRBD2|TRBV18|TRBJ2-7
CASSPQTSGRRYEQYF
TGTGCCAGCTCACCCCAAACTAGCGGGAGAAGATACGAGCAGTACTTC
>NA|TRBD2|TRBV24-1|TRBJ2-2
CATSDWASGRNTGELFF
TGTGCCACCAGTGATTGGGCTAGCGGGAGGAACACCGGGGAGCTGTTTTTT
>NA|NA|TRBV19|TRBJ2-7
CASSVIRDNSYEQYF
TGTGCCAGTAGTGTAATACGGGACAACTCCTACGAGCAGTACTTC
>NA|TRBD1|TRBV2|TRBJ1-2
CASSDGQGIGYTF
TGTGCCAGCAGTGACGGACAGGGTATAGGCTACACCTTC
>NA|NA|TRBV5-6|TRBJ2-7
CASSGRGPGVYEQYF
TGTGCCAGCAGCGGCAGGGGTCCCGGGGTGTACGAGCAGTACTTC
>NA|NA|TRBV19|TRBJ2-1
CASSIDINFNEQFF
TGTGCCAGTAGTATCGACATAAACTTCAATGAGCAGTTCTTC
>NA|NA|TRBV3-1/TRBV3-2|TRBJ2-5
CASSQNRKETQYF
TGTGCCAGCAGCCAAAACAGGAAAGAGACCCAGTACTTC
>NA|TRBD2|TRBV15|TRBJ2-3
CATSRRGAGDTQYF
TGTGCCACCAGCAGGCGGGGGGCAGGGGATACGCAGTATTTT
>NA|NA|TRBV2|TRBJ2-1
CASRASSYNEQFF
TGTGCCAGCAGAGCGAGCTCCTACAATGAGCAGTTCTTC
>NA|NA|TRBV10-2|TRBJ1-1
CASFANTEAFF
TGCGCCAGTTTTGCGAACACTGAAGCTTTCTTT